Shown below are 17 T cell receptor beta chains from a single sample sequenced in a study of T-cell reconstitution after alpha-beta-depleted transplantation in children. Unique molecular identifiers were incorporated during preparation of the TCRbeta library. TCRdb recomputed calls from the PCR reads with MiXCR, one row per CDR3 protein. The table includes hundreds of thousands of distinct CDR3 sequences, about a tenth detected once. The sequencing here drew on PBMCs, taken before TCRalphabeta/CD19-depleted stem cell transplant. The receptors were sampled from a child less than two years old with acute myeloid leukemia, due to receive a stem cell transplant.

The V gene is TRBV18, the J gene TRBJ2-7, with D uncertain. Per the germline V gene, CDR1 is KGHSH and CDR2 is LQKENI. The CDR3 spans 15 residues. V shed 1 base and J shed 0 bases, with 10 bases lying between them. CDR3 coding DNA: TGTGCCAGCTCACCACTGGCGTGGGACTCCTACGAGCAGTACTTC. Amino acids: CASSPLAWDSYEQYF.

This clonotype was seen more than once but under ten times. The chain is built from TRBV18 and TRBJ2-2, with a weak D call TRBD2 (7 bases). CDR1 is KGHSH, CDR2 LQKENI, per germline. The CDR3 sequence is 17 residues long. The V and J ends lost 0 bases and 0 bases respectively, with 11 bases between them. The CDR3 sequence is CASSPPWRGPNTGELFF. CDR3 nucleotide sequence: TGTGCCAGCTCACCACCCTGGCGGGGGCCGAACACCGGGGAGCTGTTTTTT.

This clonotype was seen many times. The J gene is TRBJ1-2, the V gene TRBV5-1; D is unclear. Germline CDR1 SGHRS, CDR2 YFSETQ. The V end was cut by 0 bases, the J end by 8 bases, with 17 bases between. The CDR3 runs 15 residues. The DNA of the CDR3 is TGCGCCAGCAGCTTGGAAGGTTCCCCCAGTAGGGGCTACACCTTC. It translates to CASSLEGSPSRGYTF.

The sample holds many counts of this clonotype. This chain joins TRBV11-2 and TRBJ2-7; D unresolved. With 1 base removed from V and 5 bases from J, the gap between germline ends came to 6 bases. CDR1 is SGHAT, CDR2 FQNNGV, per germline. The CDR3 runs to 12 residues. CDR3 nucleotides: TGTGCCAGCAGCTTAGGTCCCCACGAGCAGTACTTC. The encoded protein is CASSLGPHEQYF.

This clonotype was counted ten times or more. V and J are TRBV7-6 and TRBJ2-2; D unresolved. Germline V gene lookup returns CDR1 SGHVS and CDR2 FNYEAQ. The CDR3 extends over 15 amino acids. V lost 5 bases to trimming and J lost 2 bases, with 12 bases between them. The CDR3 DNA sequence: TGTGCCAGCAGCCATTTGGTGGGAAACACCGGGGAGCTGTTTTTT. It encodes CASSHLVGNTGELFF.

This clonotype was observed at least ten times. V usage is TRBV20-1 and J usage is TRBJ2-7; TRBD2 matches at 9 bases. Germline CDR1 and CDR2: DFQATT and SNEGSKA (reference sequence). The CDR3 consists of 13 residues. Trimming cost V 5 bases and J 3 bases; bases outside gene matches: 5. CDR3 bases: TGCAGTGCTGAGCGGGGGGCGATCTACGAGCAGTACTTC. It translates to CSAERGAIYEQYF.

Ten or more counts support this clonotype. CDR3 in DNA: TGCGCCAGCAGCTTGGAGGTAGTGAGAACCGGGGAGCTGTTTTTT. Translated: CASSLEVVRTGELFF. This rearrangement joins TRBV5-1 to TRBJ2-2; D gene unclear. V was clipped by 0 bases and J by 5 bases, with 11 bases between them. Per the germline V gene, CDR1 is SGHRS and CDR2 is YFSETQ. The CDR3 is 15 residues long.

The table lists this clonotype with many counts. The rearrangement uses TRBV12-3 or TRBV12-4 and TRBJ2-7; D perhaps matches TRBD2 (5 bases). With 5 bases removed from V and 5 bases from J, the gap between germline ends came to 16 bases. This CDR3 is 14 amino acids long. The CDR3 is CASSLSGAGDEQYF. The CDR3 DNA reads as TGTGCCAGCAGTCTGAGCGGAGCCGGGGACGAGCAGTACTTC.

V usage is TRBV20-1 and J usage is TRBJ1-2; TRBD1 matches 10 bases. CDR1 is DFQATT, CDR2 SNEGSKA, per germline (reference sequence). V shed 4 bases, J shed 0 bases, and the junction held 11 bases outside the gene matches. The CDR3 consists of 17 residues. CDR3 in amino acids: CSATGQGVSKPNYGYTF. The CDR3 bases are TGCAGTGCTACTGGACAGGGGGTTTCCAAGCCTAACTATGGCTACACCTTC.

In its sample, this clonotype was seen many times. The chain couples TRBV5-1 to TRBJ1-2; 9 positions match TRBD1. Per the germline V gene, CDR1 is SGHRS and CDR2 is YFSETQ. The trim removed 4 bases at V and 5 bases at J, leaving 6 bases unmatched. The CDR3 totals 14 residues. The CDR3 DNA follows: TGCGCCAGCAGCCCCGGGACAGGGCAATATGGCTACACCTTC. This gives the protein CASSPGTGQYGYTF.

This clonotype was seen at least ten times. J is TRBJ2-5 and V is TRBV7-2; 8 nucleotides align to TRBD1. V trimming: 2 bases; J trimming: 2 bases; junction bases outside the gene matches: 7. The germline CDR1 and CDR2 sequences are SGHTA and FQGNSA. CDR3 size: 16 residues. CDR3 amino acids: CASSLPGQGGQETQYF. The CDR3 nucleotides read TGTGCCAGCAGCTTACCCGGACAGGGCGGACAAGAGACCCAGTACTTC.

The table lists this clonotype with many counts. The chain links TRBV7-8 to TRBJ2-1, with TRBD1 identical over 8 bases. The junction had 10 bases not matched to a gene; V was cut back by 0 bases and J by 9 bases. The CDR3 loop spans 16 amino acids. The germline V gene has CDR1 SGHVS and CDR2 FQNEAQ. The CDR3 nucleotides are TGTGCCAGCAGCTTAGCGGCAGCAGGGGGCTATACTGAGCAGTTCTTC. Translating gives CASSLAAAGGYTEQFF. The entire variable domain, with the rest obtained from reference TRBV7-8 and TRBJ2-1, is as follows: GAGVSQSPRYKVAKRGQDVALRCDPISGHVSLFWYQQALGQGPEFLTYFQNEAQLDKSGLPSDRFFAERPEGSVSTLKIQRTQQEDSAVYLCASSLAAAGGYTEQFFGPGTRLTVL.

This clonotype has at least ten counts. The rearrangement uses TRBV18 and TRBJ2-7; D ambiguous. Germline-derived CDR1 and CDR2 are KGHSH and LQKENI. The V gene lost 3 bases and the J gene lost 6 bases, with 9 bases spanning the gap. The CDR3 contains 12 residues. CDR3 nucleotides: TGTGCCAGCTCACCCCAAAGACGCGAGCAGTACTTC. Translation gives CASSPQRREQYF.

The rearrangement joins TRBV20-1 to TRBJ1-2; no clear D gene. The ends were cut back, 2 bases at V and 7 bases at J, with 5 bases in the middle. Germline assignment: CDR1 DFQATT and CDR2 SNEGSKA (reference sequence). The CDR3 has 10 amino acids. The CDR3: CSARNGGYTF. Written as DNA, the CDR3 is TGCAGTGCTAGAAATGGTGGCTACACCTTC.

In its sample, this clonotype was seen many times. The CDR3 DNA is TGTGCCAGCAGGCGACAGGGGAATACCTACGAGCAGTACTTC. It specifies CASRRQGNTYEQYF. The chain couples TRBV12-3 or TRBV12-4 to TRBJ2-7, with 8 bases that match TRBD1. The CDR3 is made up of 14 amino acids. V dropped 6 bases and J dropped 2; count of bases not matched to a gene: 6.

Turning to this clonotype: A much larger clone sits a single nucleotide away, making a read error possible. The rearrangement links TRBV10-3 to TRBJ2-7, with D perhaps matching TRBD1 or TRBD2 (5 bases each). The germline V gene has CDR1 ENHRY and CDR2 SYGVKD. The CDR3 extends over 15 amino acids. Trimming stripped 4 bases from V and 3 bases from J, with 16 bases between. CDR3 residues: CAISGRDGSCYEQYF. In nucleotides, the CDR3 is TGTGCCATCAGTGGCCGGGACGGCAGCTGCTACGAGCAGTACTTC.

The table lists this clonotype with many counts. The CDR3 reads CASTNRLGANVLTF. The CDR3, as DNA: TGCGCCAGCACCAACCGGCTCGGGGCCAACGTCCTGACTTTC. The chain carries TRBV5-1 and TRBJ2-6, with unresolved D. Trimming pared 6 bases from V and 4 bases from J, leaving 11 bases between. This CDR3 is 14 amino acids long. Germline-derived CDR1 and CDR2 are SGHRS and YFSETQ.